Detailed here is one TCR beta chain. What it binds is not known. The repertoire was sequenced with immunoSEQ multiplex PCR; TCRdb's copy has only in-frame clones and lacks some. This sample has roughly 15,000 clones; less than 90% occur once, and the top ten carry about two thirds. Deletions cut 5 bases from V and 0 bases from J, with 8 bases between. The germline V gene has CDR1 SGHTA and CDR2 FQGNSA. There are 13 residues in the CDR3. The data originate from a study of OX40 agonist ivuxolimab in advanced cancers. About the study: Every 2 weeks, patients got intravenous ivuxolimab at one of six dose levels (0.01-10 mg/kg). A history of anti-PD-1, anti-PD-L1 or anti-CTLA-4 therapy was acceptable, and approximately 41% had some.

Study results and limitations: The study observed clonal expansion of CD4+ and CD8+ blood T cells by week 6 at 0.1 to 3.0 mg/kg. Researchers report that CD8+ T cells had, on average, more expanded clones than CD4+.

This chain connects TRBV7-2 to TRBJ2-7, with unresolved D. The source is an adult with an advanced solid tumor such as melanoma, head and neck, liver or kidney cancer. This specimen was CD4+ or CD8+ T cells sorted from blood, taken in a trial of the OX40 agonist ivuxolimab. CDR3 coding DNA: TGTGCCAGCAGCCCCGGACCCTCCTACGAGCAGTACTTC. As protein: CASSPGPSYEQYF.